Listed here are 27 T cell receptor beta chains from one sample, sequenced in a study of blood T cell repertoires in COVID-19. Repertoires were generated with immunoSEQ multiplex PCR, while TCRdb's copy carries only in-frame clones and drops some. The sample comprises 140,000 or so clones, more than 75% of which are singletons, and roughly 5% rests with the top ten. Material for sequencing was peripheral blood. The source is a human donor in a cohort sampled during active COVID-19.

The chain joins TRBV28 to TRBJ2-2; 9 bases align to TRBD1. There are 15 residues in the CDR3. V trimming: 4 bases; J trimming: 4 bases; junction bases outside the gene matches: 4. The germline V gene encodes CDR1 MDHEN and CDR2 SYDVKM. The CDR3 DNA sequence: TGTGCCAGCAGTTCCGACAGGGGGGGCACCGGGGAGCTGTTTTTT. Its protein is CASSSDRGGTGELFF. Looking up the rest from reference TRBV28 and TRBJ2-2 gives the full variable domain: DVKVTQSSRYLVKRTGEKVFLECVQDMDHENMFWYRQDPGLGLRLIYFSYDVKMKEKGDIPEGYSVSREKKERFSLILESASTNQTSMYLCASSSDRGGTGELFFGEGSRLTVL.

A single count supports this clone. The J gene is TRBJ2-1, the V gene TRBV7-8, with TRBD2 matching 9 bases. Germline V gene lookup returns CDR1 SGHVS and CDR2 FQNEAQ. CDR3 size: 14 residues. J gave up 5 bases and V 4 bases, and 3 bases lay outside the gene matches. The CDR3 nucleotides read TGTGCCAGCAGCTGGGCGGGGGGGCACAATGAGCAGTTCTTC. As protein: CASSWAGGHNEQFF.

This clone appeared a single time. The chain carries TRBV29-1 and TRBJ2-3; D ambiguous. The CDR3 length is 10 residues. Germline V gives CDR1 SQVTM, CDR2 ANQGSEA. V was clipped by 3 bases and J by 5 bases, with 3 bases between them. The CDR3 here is CSVDKDTQYF. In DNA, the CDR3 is TGCAGCGTTGATAAAGATACGCAGTATTTT.

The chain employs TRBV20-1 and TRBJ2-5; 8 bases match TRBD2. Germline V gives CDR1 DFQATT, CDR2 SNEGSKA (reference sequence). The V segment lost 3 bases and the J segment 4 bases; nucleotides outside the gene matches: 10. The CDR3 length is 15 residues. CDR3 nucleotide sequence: TGCAGTGCTAGTGGCTCCGGGGGGGCCGGAGAGACCCAGTACTTC. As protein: CSASGSGGAGETQYF.

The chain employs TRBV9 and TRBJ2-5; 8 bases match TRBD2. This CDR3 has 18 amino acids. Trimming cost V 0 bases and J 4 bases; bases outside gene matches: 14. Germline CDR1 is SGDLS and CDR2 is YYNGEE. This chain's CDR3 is CASSVASPGLVTGETQYF. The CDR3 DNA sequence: TGTGCCAGCAGCGTAGCCTCTCCGGGACTAGTTACTGGAGAGACCCAGTACTTC.

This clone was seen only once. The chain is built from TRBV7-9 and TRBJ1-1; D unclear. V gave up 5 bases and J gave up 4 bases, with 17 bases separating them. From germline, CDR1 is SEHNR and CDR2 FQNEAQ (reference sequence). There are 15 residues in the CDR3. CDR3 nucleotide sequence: TGTGCCAGCAGCCTATCCGGGGTCATCTCCACTGAAGCTTTCTTT. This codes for CASSLSGVISTEAFF.

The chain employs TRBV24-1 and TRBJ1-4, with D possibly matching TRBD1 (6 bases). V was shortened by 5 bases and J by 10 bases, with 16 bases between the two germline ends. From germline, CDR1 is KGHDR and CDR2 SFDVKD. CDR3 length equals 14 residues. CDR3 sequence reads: CATSVRGADGKLFF. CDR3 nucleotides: TGTGCCACCAGTGTGCGGGGGGCCGATGGAAAACTGTTTTTT.

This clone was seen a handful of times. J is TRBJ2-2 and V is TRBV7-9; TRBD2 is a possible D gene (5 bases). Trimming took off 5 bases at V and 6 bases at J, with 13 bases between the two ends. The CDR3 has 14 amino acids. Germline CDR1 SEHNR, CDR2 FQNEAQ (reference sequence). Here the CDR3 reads CASSTQEEAGELFF. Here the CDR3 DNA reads TGTGCCAGCAGCACTCAGGAGGAAGCCGGGGAGCTGTTTTTT.

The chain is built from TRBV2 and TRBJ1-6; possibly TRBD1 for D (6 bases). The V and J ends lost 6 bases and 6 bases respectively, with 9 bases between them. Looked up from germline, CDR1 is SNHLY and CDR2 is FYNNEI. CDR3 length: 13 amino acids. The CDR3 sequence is CASRGQANSPLHF. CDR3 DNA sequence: TGTGCCAGCAGGGGACAAGCTAATTCACCCCTCCACTTT.

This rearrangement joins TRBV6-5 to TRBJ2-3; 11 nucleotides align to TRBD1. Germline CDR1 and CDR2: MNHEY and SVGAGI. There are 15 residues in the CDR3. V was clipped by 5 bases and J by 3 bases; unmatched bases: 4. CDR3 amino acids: CASSRTGGETDTQYF. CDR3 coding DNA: TGTGCCAGCAGTCGGACAGGGGGCGAGACAGATACGCAGTATTTT.

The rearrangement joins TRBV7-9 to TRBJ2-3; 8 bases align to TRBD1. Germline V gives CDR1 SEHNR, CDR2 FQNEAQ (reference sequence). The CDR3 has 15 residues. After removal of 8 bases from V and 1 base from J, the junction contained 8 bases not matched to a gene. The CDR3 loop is CASDRMGQGTDTQYF. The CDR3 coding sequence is TGTGCCAGCGATAGAATGGGACAGGGCACAGATACGCAGTATTTT.

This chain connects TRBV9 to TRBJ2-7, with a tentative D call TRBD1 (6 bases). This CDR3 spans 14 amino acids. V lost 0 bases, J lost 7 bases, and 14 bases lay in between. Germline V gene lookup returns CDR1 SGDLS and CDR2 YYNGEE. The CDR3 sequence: CASSVDPGQGEQYF. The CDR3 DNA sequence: TGTGCCAGCAGCGTAGACCCAGGTCAGGGGGAGCAGTACTTC.

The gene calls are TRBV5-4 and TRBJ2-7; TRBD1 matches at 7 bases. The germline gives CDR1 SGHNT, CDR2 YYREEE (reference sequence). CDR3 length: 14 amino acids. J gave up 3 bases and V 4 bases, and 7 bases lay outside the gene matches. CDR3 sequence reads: CASSRGRTYYEQYF. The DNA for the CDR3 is TGTGCCAGCAGCAGGGGGCGCACCTACTACGAGCAGTACTTC.

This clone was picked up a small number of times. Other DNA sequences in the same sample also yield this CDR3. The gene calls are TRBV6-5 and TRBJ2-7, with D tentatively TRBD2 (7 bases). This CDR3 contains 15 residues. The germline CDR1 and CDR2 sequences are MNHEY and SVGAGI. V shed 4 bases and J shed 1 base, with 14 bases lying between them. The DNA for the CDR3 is TGTGCCAGCAGTTCCGGAGGGGGGGGTTCCTACGAGCAGTACTTC. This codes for CASSSGGGGSYEQYF.

The CDR3 reads CASSPAGVDYGYTF. The CDR3 DNA is TGTGCCAGCAGCCCCGCAGGGGTGGACTATGGCTACACCTTC. This rearrangement joins TRBV11-2 to TRBJ1-2; maybe TRBD1 (6 bases). Trimming took off 5 bases at V and 3 bases at J, with 13 bases between the two ends. The CDR3 contains 14 residues. The germline V gene has CDR1 SGHAT and CDR2 FQNNGV.

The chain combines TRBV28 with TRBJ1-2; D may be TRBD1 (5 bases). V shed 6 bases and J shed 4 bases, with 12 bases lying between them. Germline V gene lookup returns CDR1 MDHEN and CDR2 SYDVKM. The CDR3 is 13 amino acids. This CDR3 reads CASSPGTLYGYTF. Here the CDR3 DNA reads TGTGCCAGCAGCCCCGGGACTCTCTATGGCTACACCTTC.

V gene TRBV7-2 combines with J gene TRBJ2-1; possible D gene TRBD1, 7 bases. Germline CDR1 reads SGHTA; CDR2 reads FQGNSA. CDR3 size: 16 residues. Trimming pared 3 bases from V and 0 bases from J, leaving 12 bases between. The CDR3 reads CASSFRGDDSYNEQFF. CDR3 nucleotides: TGTGCCAGCAGCTTCAGGGGGGACGACTCCTACAATGAGCAGTTCTTC.

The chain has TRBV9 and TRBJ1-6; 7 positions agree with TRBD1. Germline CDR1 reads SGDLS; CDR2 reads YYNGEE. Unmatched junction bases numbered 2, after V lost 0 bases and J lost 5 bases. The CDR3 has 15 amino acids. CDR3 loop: CASSVAGTDNSPLHF. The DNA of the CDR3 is TGTGCCAGCAGCGTAGCGGGGACAGATAATTCACCCCTCCACTTT.

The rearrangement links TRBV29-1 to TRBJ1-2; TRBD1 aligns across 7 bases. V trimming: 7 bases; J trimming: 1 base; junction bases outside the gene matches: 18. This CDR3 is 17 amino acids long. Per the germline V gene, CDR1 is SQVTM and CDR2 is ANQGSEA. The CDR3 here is CSALQGPSGWVNYGYTF. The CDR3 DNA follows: TGCAGCGCCCTACAGGGGCCGTCGGGGTGGGTTAACTATGGCTACACCTTC.

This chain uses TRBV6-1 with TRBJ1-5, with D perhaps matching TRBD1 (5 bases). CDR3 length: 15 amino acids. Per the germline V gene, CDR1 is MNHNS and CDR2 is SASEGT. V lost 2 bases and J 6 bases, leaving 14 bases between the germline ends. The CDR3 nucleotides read TGTGCCAGCAGTGAAAAAGGCCAGGGTGGTCAGCCCCAGCATTTT. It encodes CASSEKGQGGQPQHF.

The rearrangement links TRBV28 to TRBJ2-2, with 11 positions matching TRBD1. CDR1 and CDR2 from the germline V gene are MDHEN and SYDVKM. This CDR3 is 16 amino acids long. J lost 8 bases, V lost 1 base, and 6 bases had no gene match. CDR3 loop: CASSLLADRGHGELFF. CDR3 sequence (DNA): TGTGCCAGCAGTTTATTAGCGGACAGGGGGCATGGGGAGCTGTTTTTT.

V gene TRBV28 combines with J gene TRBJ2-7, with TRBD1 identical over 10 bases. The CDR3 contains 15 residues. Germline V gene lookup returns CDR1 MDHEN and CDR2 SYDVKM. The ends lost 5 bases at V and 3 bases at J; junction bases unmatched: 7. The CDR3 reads CASSRQGAAGYEQYF. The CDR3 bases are TGTGCCAGCAGTCGACAGGGGGCTGCGGGCTACGAGCAGTACTTC.

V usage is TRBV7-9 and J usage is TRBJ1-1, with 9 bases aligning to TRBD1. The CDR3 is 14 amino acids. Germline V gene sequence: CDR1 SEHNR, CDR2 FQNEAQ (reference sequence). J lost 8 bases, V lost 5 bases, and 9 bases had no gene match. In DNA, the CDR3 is TGTGCCAGCAGCACTAACAGGGGGCAGCGAGAAGCTTTCTTT. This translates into CASSTNRGQREAFF.

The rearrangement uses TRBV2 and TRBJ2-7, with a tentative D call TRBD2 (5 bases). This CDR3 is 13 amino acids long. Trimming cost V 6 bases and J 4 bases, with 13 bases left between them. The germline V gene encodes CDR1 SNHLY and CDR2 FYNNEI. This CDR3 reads CASSALPGYEQYF. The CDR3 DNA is TGTGCCAGCAGCGCACTTCCGGGGTACGAGCAGTACTTC.

CDR3 sequence reads: CASSQTGWGSPLHF. DNA of the CDR3: TGTGCCAGCAGCCAGACAGGTTGGGGTTCACCCCTCCACTTT. The chain employs TRBV3-1 (or the pseudogene TRBV3-2) and TRBJ1-6; TRBD1 is a possible D gene (6 bases). The V and J ends lost 3 bases and 9 bases respectively, with 12 bases between them. The CDR3 is 14 residues long. The germline CDR1 and CDR2 sequences are LGHDT and YNNKEL (reference sequence).

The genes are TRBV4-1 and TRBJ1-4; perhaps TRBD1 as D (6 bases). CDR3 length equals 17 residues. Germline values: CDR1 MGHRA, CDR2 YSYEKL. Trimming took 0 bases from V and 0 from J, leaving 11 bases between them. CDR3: CASSQEGRGATNEKLFF. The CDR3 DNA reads TGCGCCAGCAGCCAAGAGGGCAGGGGTGCAACTAATGAAAAACTGTTTTTT.

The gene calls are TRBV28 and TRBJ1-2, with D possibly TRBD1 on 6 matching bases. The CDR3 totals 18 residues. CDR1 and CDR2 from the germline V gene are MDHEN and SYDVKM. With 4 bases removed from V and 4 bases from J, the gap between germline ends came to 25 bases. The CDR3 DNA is TGTGCCAGCAGTTACCAAACGTCGACAGGTCCTCACGTCTATGGCTACACCTTC. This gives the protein CASSYQTSTGPHVYGYTF.